Sequencing of this T cell receptor beta chain was carried out in a study of tumor-infiltrating lymphocytes in primary liver carcinoma. Extraction of RNA together with DNA used about 17-31 mg of unsorted bulk tissue. Of note for this clonotype: The junction and the germline gene differ at one end; a read error may be behind it.

A primer in the constant region served to generate TCR beta cDNA from around 500 ng of total RNA. Investigators got TCR beta libraries out of three nested multiplex PCR rounds, done with slightly modified ARM-PCR. TCRdb redid the calling of the multiplex PCR reads with MiXCR, one entry per CDR3 protein. The table records approximately 92,000 distinct CDR3 sequences, around 70% of them present only once. Material: tumor-adjacent normal liver tissue. This receptor was obtained from a man aged 35-49 years with primary liver carcinoma and hepatitis B virus infection.

In DNA form, the CDR3 reads TGTGCCAGCAGACTAACACCGGGACAGATTTACGAGCAGTGCTTC. Translating gives CASRLTPGQIYEQCF. This chain connects TRBV11-2 to TRBJ2-7; 7 bases are a match to TRBD1. The CDR3 sequence is 15 residues long. In germline, CDR1 is SGHAT, CDR2 FQNNGV.